A selection of T cell receptor beta chains follows, all from one sample in a study of CD8+ T cells in alopecia areata. Measured with immunoSEQ multiplex PCR; TCRdb has only the in-frame clones, and not every one. There are about 190,000 clones in the sample; 55% to 70% occur only once, and roughly 0.67% lies in the top ten. Sequenced material: CD4+ T cells sorted from blood, taken at week 4, from a patient treated with tofacitinib. The source is a human donor with alopecia areata. The CDR3 runs from the conserved cysteine through the conserved F or W. Fields, in order: V gene, J gene, clone size, D gene, CDR3 DNA, CDR3 protein. A D gene is named only where the DNA matches it firmly. For some rows the clone size is stated as once, few or many, or as a class when expanded; others skip it.

TRBV29-1	TRBJ2-7	-	TRBD2	TGCAGCGTTACGTGGGCTAGCGGCGATTCCTACGAGCAGTACTTC	CSVTWASGDSYEQYF
TRBV2	TRBJ2-7	few	-	TGTGCCAGCAGTGAACGCGCCTCTAGCTGGAGGGCCGTCGAGCAGTACTTC	CASSERASSWRAVEQYF
TRBV30	TRBJ2-3	once	TRBD2	TGTGCCTGGAGTGTAGGTAGCGGGGCTACAGATACGCAGTATTTT	CAWSVGSGATDTQYF
TRBV6-5	TRBJ2-4	-	TRBD1	TGTGCCAGCAGAAGACAGGGAATGAACATTCAGTACTTC	CASRRQGMNIQYF
TRBV23-1	TRBJ2-5	few	TRBD1	TGCGCCAGCAGTCAATCCGGGACAGGGGGAGTCGAGACCCAGTACTTC	CASSQSGTGGVETQYF
TRBV30	TRBJ1-2	-	-	TGTGCCTGGAGACAGGGTACGGGCTATGGCTACACCTTC	CAWRQGTGYGYTF
TRBV5-1	TRBJ2-7	few	TRBD2	TGCGCCAGCAGCACGGGACTAGCGGGATCCTACGAGCAGTACTTC	CASSTGLAGSYEQYF
TRBV7-2	TRBJ2-5	-	TRBD2	TGTGCCAGCAGCTTAGTTATGGTTTCCCTAGCGGGCCAAGAGACCCAGTACTTC	CASSLVMVSLAGQETQYF
TRBV23-1	TRBJ2-3	-	-	TGCGCCAGCAGTCAATATGTGGAGGGGTGTCGCACAGATACGCAGTATTTT	CASSQYVEGCRTDTQYF
TRBV7-8	TRBJ2-3	-	-	TGTGCCAGCAGCTGGAGGGGACAGACCACAGATACGCAGTATTTT	CASSWRGQTTDTQYF
TRBV7-2	TRBJ1-2	once	TRBD1	TGTGCCAGCAGCTTTGACAGGGTATCCCATGGCTACACCTTC	CASSFDRVSHGYTF
TRBV27	TRBJ1-2	once	-	TGTGCCAGCAGTTCCCAGACGGCTTCCTATGGCTACACCTTC	CASSSQTASYGYTF
TRBV7-9	TRBJ1-2	-	-	TGTGCCAGCAGCAAACACGAAACCCATGGCTACACCTTC	CASSKHETHGYTF